These T cell receptor beta chains were read from a single sample in a study of shared clonotypes between healthy human individuals. Generated by immunoSEQ multiplex PCR, the TCRdb table keeps only in-frame clones and is missing some. Of some 1,400,000 clones in the sample, approximately 96% were seen once. Source material: naive CD4+ T cells sorted from blood. Receptors were obtained from a man aged 30-40 years in good health. Both conserved end residues are part of each CDR3. D genes are given only for firm matches.

j_call: TRBJ2-3
v_call: TRBV11-2
d_call: -
cdr3_nt: TGTGCCAGCAGCACACCGGCTATTCTGCACATAGATACGCAGTATTTT
cdr3_aa: CASSTPAILHIDTQYF

j_call: TRBJ2-3
v_call: TRBV5-1
d_call: TRBD2
cdr3_nt: TGCGCCAGCAGCTCAGGACTAGCGGGAGGCTTTGGCACAGATACGCAGTATTTT
cdr3_aa: CASSSGLAGGFGTDTQYF

j_call: TRBJ1-3
v_call: TRBV19
d_call: -
cdr3_nt: TGTGCCAGTAGTGGACGTACAGGTATCAACACCATATATTTT
cdr3_aa: CASSGRTGINTIYF

j_call: TRBJ2-7
v_call: TRBV9
d_call: -
cdr3_nt: TGTGCCAGCAGCGCCCGAGGGGATAGCTCCTACGAGCAGTACTTC
cdr3_aa: CASSARGDSSYEQYF

j_call: TRBJ1-2
v_call: TRBV9
d_call: TRBD1
cdr3_nt: TGTGCCAGCAGCGTAGTCGGAAAATGGACAGGGGACTCTTACTATGGCTACACCTTC
cdr3_aa: CASSVVGKWTGDSYYGYTF

j_call: TRBJ1-2
v_call: TRBV9
d_call: -
cdr3_nt: TGTGCCAGCAGCGTAGCGACGACGGGATTTAACTATGGCTACACCTTC
cdr3_aa: CASSVATTGFNYGYTF

j_call: TRBJ2-2
v_call: TRBV18
d_call: TRBD1
cdr3_nt: TGTGCCAGCTCACGGAAGACAGGGGAGGAAGGGACCGGGGAGCTGTTTTTT
cdr3_aa: CASSRKTGEEGTGELFF

j_call: TRBJ1-1
v_call: TRBV7-2
d_call: -
cdr3_nt: TGTGCCAGCAGCCCTCCTCTGGGGAACACTGAAGCTTTCTTT
cdr3_aa: CASSPPLGNTEAFF

j_call: TRBJ2-1
v_call: TRBV11-2
d_call: TRBD2
cdr3_nt: TGTGCCAGCAGCCTTTGGAAACTAGCGGGAAACGCCAATGAGCAGTTCTTC
cdr3_aa: CASSLWKLAGNANEQFF

j_call: TRBJ1-3
v_call: TRBV10-3
d_call: -
cdr3_nt: TGTGCCATCAGTGATGTTGTAGCTGGAAACACCATATATTTT
cdr3_aa: CAISDVVAGNTIYF

j_call: TRBJ2-3
v_call: TRBV7-9
d_call: -
cdr3_nt: TGTGCCAGCAGCCCTCGACTAGTTTCAGATACGCAGTATTTT
cdr3_aa: CASSPRLVSDTQYF

j_call: TRBJ2-7
v_call: TRBV28
d_call: -
cdr3_nt: TGTGCCAGCAGTACAGACAGAGCCCTCTCCTACGAGCAGTACTTC
cdr3_aa: CASSTDRALSYEQYF

j_call: TRBJ2-4
v_call: TRBV20-1
d_call: TRBD1
cdr3_nt: TGCAGTGCGGGACAGGGCATTCAGTACTTC
cdr3_aa: CSAGQGIQYF

j_call: TRBJ2-7
v_call: TRBV13
d_call: -
cdr3_nt: TGTGCCAGCAGCTTAGGCTTTGGGATTTCGAGCTCCTACGAGCAGTACTTC
cdr3_aa: CASSLGFGISSSYEQYF

j_call: TRBJ2-7
v_call: TRBV20-1
d_call: TRBD1
cdr3_nt: TGCAGTGCCAGGGGGACCGCCGAGCAGTACTTC
cdr3_aa: CSARGTAEQYF

j_call: TRBJ2-3
v_call: TRBV18
d_call: TRBD1
cdr3_nt: TGTGCCAGCTCACTTCCACCGGTCGGGACAGTATATTCCACAGATACGCAGTATTTT
cdr3_aa: CASSLPPVGTVYSTDTQYF

j_call: TRBJ2-1
v_call: TRBV19
d_call: -
cdr3_nt: TGTGCCAGTAGGACAGGTTTGTTCGGGACCAATAGCTCCTACAATGAGCAGTTCTTC
cdr3_aa: CASRTGLFGTNSSYNEQFF

j_call: TRBJ2-7
v_call: TRBV28
d_call: TRBD2
cdr3_nt: TGTGCCAGCAGCCCAAATTTTGGTGGGTTGGCGGGAGGGGGGAACGAGCAGTACTTC
cdr3_aa: CASSPNFGGLAGGGNEQYF

j_call: TRBJ2-2
v_call: TRBV19
d_call: TRBD1
cdr3_nt: TGTGCCAGCCGGGACAGGGGATTGAACACCGGGGAGCTGTTTTTT
cdr3_aa: CASRDRGLNTGELFF

j_call: TRBJ2-7
v_call: TRBV5-1
d_call: TRBD1
cdr3_nt: TGCGCCAGCAGCTTGGGGACAGGTTCCTCCTACGAGCAGTACTTC
cdr3_aa: CASSLGTGSSYEQYF

j_call: TRBJ2-5
v_call: TRBV5-4
d_call: TRBD2
cdr3_nt: TGTGCCAGCAGCTTGGAAGCGGGAGTTGAGACCCAGTACTTC
cdr3_aa: CASSLEAGVETQYF

j_call: TRBJ2-2
v_call: TRBV27
d_call: -
cdr3_nt: TGTGCCAGCAGTTTATTCGACACCGGGGAGCTGTTTTTT
cdr3_aa: CASSLFDTGELFF

j_call: TRBJ2-1
v_call: TRBV10-2
d_call: TRBD2
cdr3_nt: TGCGCCAGCAGTGAGCCCGGACTAGCGGGAGGAGGTTCCTACAATGAGCAGTTCTTC
cdr3_aa: CASSEPGLAGGGSYNEQFF

j_call: TRBJ2-3
v_call: TRBV11-1
d_call: -
cdr3_nt: TGTGCCAGCAGCTTTCGAGTTGGCGGGCAAGCTACAGATACGCAGTATTTT
cdr3_aa: CASSFRVGGQATDTQYF

j_call: TRBJ2-5
v_call: TRBV11-3
d_call: -
cdr3_nt: TGTGCCAGCAGCTTAGATGGGCGCTCGGGGACCCAGTACTTC
cdr3_aa: CASSLDGRSGTQYF

j_call: TRBJ2-3
v_call: TRBV4-3
d_call: TRBD2
cdr3_nt: TGCGCCAGCAGCCAATCTAGCGGGATTGGGACAGATACGCAGTATTTT
cdr3_aa: CASSQSSGIGTDTQYF

j_call: TRBJ2-1
v_call: TRBV19
d_call: TRBD2
cdr3_nt: TGTGCCAGTAAGAGGACTAGCGGGAATGAGCAGTTCTTC
cdr3_aa: CASKRTSGNEQFF

j_call: TRBJ1-5
v_call: TRBV7-2
d_call: TRBD1
cdr3_nt: TGTGCCAGCAACCCGACAGGGGTGTTTAATCAGCCCCAGCATTTT
cdr3_aa: CASNPTGVFNQPQHF

j_call: TRBJ1-1
v_call: TRBV7-8
d_call: -
cdr3_nt: TGTGCCAGCACCGAGGTGTCCCGCGTAAAAGCTTTCTTT
cdr3_aa: CASTEVSRVKAFF